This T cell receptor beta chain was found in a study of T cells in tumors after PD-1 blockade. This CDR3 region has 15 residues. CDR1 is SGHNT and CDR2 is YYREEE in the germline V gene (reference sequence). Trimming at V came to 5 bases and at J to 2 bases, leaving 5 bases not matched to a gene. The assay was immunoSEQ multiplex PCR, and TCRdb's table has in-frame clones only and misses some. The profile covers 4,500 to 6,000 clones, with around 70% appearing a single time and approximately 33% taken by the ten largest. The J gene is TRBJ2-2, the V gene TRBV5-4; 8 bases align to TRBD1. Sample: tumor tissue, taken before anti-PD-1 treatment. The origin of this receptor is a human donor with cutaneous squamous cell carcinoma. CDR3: CASRGTGVNTGELFF. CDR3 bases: TGTGCCAGCAGAGGGACAGGAGTTAACACCGGGGAGCTGTTTTTT.